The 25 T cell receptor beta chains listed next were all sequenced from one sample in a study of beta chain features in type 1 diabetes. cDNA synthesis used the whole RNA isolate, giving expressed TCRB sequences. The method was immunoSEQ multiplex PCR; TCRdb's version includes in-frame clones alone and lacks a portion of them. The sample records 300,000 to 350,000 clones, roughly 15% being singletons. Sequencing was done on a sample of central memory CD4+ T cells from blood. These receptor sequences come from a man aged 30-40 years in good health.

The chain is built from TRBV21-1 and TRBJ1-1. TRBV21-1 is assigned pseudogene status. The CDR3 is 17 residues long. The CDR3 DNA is TGTGCCAGCAGCAAAGTAAAGCAGACGGCCATGAACACTGAAGCTTTCTTT. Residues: CASSKVKQTAMNTEAFF.

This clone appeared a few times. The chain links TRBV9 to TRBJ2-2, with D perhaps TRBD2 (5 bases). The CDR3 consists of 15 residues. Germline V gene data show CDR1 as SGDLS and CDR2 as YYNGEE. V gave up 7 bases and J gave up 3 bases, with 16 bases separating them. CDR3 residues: CASSFSGAYTGELFF. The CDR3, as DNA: TGTGCCAGCTCATTCAGCGGAGCCTACACCGGGGAGCTGTTTTTT.

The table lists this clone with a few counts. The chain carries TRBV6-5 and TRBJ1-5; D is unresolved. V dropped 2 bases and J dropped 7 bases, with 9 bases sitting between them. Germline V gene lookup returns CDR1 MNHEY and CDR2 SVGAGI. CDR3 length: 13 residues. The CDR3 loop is CASSYDRKQPQHF. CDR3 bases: TGTGCCAGCAGTTACGATCGGAAACAGCCCCAGCATTTT.

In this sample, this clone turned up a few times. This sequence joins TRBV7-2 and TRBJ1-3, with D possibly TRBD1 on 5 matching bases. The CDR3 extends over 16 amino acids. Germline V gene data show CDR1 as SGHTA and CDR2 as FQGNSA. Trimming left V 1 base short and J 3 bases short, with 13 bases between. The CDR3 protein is CASSLGPGPGGNTIYF. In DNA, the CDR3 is TGTGCCAGCAGCTTAGGCCCAGGGCCAGGTGGAAACACCATATATTTT.

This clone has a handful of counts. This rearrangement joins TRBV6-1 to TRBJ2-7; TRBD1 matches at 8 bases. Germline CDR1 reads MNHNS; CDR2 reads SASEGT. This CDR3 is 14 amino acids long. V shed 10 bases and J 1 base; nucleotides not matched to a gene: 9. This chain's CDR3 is CATRGRTGSYEQYV. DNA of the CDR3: TGTGCCACCCGGGGGAGGACAGGGTCCTACGAGCAGTACGTC.

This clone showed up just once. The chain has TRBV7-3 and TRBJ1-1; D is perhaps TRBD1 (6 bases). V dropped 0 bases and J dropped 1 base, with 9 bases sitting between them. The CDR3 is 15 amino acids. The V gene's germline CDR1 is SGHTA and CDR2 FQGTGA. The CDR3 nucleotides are TGTGCCAGCAGCTTAACGGCACAGGGGAACACTGAAGCTTTCTTT. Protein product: CASSLTAQGNTEAFF.

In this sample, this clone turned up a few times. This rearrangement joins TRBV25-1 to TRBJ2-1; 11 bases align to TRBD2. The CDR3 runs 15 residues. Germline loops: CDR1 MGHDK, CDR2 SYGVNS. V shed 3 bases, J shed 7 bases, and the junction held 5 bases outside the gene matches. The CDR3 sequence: CASSEGLAAHNEQFF. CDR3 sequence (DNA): TGTGCCAGCAGTGAGGGACTAGCGGCTCATAATGAGCAGTTCTTC.

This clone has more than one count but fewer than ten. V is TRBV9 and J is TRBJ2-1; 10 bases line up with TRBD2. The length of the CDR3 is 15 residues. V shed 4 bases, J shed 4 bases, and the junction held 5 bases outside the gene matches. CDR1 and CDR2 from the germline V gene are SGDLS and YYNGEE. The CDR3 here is CASSYGTSAYNEQFF. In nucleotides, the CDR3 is TGTGCCAGCAGCTACGGGACTAGCGCGTACAATGAGCAGTTCTTC.

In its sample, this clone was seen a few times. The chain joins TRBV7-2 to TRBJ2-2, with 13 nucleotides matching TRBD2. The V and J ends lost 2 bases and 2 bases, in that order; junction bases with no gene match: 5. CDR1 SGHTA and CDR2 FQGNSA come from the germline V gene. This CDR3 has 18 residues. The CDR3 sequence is CASSLSGLAGFNTGELFF. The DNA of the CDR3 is TGTGCCAGCAGCTTATCGGGACTAGCGGGATTCAACACCGGGGAGCTGTTTTTT.

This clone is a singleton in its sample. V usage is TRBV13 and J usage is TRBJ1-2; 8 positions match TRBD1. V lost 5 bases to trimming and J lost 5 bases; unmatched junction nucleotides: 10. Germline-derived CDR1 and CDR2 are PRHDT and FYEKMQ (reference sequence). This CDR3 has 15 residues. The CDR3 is CASSNTRQGTYGYTF. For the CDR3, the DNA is TGTGCCAGCAGCAACACCCGACAGGGGACGTATGGCTACACCTTC.

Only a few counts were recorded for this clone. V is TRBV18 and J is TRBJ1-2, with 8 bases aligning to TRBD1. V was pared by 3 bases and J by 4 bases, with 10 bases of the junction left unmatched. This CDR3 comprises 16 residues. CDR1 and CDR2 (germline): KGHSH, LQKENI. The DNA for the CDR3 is TGTGCCAGCTCACCCGCCGGACAGGGAAGGTCCTATGGCTACACCTTC. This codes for CASSPAGQGRSYGYTF.

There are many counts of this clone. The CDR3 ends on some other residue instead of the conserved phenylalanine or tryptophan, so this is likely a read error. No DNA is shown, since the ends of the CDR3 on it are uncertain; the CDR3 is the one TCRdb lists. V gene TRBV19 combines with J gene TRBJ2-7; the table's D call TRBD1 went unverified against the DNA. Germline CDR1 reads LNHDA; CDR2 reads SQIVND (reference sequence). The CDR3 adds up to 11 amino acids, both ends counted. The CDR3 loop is CASSDTGTGDP.

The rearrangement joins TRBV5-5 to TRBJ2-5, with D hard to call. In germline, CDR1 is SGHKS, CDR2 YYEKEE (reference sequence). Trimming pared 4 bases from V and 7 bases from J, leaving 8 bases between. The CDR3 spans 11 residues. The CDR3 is CASSTLRTQYF. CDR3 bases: TGTGCCAGCAGCACACTCAGGACCCAGTACTTC.

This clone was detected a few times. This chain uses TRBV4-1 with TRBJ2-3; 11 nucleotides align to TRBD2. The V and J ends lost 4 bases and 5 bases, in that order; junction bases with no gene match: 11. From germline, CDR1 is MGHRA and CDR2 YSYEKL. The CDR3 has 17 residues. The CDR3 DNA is TGCGCCAGCAGCCGCCGTAGCGGGGGGGCCTTGGGAGATACGCAGTATTTT. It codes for CASSRRSGGALGDTQYF.

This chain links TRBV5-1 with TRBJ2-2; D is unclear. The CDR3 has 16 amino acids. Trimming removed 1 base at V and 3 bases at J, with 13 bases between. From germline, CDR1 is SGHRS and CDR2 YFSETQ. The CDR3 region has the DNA TGCGCCAGCAGCTTGACCGCCGGACGGGACACCGGGGAGCTGTTTTTT. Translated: CASSLTAGRDTGELFF.

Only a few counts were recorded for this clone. DNA of the CDR3: TGTGCCAGCAGCGTAGGAGGGGGCATAAGCTCCTACAATGAGCAGTTCTTC. It translates to CASSVGGGISSYNEQFF. The chain links TRBV9 to TRBJ2-1; TRBD1 aligns across 7 bases. The CDR3 totals 17 residues. V lost 0 bases to trimming and J lost 0 bases; unmatched junction nucleotides: 6. Germline V lookup: CDR1 SGDLS, CDR2 YYNGEE.

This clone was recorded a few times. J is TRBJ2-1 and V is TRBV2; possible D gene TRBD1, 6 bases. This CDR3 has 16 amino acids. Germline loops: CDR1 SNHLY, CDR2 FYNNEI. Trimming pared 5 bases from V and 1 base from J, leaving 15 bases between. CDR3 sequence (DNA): TGTGCCAGCAGTCGAGCAGGGGATCCGTCCTACAATGAGCAGTTCTTC. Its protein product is CASSRAGDPSYNEQFF.

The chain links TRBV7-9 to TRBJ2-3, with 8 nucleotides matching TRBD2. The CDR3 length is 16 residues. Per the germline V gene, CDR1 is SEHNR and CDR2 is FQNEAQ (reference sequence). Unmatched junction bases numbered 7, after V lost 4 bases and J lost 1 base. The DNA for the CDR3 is TGTGCCAGCAGCTCCTACCGAGCGGGGGGCACAGATACGCAGTATTTT. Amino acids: CASSSYRAGGTDTQYF.

The CDR3 nucleotides are TGTGCCATCTCAACCGGCGCGCGTTCCGGGGAGCTGTTTTTT. Translating gives CAISTGARSGELFF. The chain couples TRBV10-3 to TRBJ2-2; D remains unclear. The CDR3 runs to 14 residues. Germline lookup yields CDR1 ENHRY and CDR2 SYGVKD. The V gene lost 8 bases and the J gene lost 6 bases, with 16 bases spanning the gap.

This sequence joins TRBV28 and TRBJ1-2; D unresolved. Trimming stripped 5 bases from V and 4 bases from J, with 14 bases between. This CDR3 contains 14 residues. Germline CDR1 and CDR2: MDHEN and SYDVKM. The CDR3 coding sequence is TGTGCCAGCAGTATTGTACGGACGTCCTATGGCTACACCTTC. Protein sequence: CASSIVRTSYGYTF.

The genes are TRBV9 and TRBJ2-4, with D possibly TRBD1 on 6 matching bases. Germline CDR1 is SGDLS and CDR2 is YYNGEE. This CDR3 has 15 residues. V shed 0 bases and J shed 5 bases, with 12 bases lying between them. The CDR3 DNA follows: TGTGCCAGCAGCGTAGGCCCAGGGGTCCAAAACATTCAGTACTTC. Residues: CASSVGPGVQNIQYF. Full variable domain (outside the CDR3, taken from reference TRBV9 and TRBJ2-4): DSGVTQTPKHLITATGQRVTLRCSPRSGDLSVYWYQQSLDQGLQFLIQYYNGEERAKGNILERFSAQQFPDLHSELNLSSLELGDSALYFCASSVGPGVQNIQYFGAGTRLSVL.

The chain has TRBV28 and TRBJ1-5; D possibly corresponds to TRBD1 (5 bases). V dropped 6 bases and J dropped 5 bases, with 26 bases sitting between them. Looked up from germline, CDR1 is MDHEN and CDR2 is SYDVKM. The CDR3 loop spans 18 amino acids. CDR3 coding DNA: TGTGCCAGCAGCCTCGTTGGGGGGACGGATTTTTTTTATCAGCCCCAGCATTTT. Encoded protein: CASSLVGGTDFFYQPQHF.

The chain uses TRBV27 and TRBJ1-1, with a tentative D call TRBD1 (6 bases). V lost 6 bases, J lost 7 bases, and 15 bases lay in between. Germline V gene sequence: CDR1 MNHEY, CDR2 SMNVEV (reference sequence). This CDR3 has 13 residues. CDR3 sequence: CASSLGRGVEAFF. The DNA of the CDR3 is TGTGCCAGCAGCCTTGGAAGGGGGGTTGAAGCTTTCTTT.

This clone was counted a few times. The CDR3 sequence is CASSLDATEAFF. CDR3 in DNA: TGCGCCAGCAGCTTGGACGCCACTGAAGCTTTCTTT. V and J are TRBV5-1 and TRBJ1-1, with D uncertain. The CDR3 sequence is 12 residues long. Trimming stripped 0 bases from V and 4 bases from J, with 4 bases between. Germline values: CDR1 SGHRS, CDR2 YFSETQ.

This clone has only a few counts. CDR3 sequence (DNA): TGCGCCAGCAGCTTGGGCCACATTTCCTACAATGAGCAGTTCTTC. It translates to CASSLGHISYNEQFF. V is TRBV5-1 and J is TRBJ2-1; unclear D gene. Germline V gene lookup returns CDR1 SGHRS and CDR2 YFSETQ. V dropped 0 bases and J dropped 1 base, with 8 bases sitting between them. CDR3 length equals 15 residues.